This T cell receptor (beta chain) was identified during a study of blood T cell repertoires in COVID-19. Authors' processing steps: Counts of nucleated cells, estimated from reference gene primer amplification, were obtained. This table comes from immunoSEQ multiplex PCR, and its TCRdb copy is limited to in-frame clones, with some not included. The V and J calls and clone size are taken from that table; D and trimming were inferred from the DNA. Altogether approximately 300,000 clones are present, 86% being singletons, with the ten largest covering over 2.5%. Germline loops: CDR1 MDHEN, CDR2 SYDVKM. The CDR3 sequence is 15 residues long. After removal of 4 bases from V and 3 bases from J, the junction contained 5 bases not matched to a gene.

Specimen: PBMCs or T cells enriched from blood (not recorded which). V and J are TRBV28 and TRBJ2-5; 10 bases map to TRBD1. The receptor was isolated from a woman younger than 35 who had recovered from COVID-19. The CDR3 loop is CASSSSGQGKETQYF. CDR3 nucleotide sequence: TGTGCCAGCAGTTCCTCGGGACAGGGGAAAGAGACCCAGTACTTC.